Below, 26 T cell receptor beta chains from the same sample are listed, as sequenced in a study of immune characterization of retroperitoneal liposarcoma. TCRdb recomputed calls from the PCR reads with MiXCR, one row per CDR3 protein. The sample consists of approximately 13,000 distinct CDR3 sequences, roughly 44% of them appearing once. The specimen was tumor tissue. The receptors come from a female donor with retroperitoneal liposarcoma.

This clonotype came up once. The V gene is TRBV6-1, the J gene TRBJ2-3; 8 bases agree with TRBD2. The DNA end is more similar to TRBJ2-1, so the J call may be wrong. The CDR3 runs 14 residues. Looked up from germline, CDR1 is MNHNS and CDR2 is SASEGT. The DNA of the CDR3 is TGTGCCAGCATTAGTACGGGGGGGGGAAATGAGCAGTTCTTC. Encoded protein: CASISTGGGNEQFF.

This clonotype was seen only once. V gene TRBV27 combines with J gene TRBJ2-1; no clear D gene. The CDR3 contains 12 residues. The germline V gene encodes CDR1 MNHEY and CDR2 SMNVEV (reference sequence). V shed 5 bases and J shed 7 bases, with 9 bases lying between them. CDR3 sequence: CASSPRRNEQFF. The CDR3 DNA is TGTGCCAGCAGTCCCAGAAGAAATGAGCAGTTCTTC.

This clonotype appeared a single time. This chain uses TRBV10-1 with TRBJ2-3; no firm D call. Looked up from germline, CDR1 is WNHNN and CDR2 is SYGVQD (reference sequence). The CDR3 runs 13 residues. V lost 4 bases and J lost 4, with 9 bases in between. The CDR3 reads CASSVQVADTQYF. CDR3 in DNA: TGCGCCAGCAGTGTCCAGGTTGCAGATACGCAGTATTTT.

The chain employs TRBV6-5 and TRBJ1-2; 12 nucleotides match TRBD1. The CDR3 loop spans 17 amino acids. Germline V gives CDR1 MNHEY, CDR2 SVGAGI. V trimming: 5 bases; J trimming: 0 bases; junction bases outside the gene matches: 7. The CDR3: CASSPRDRGHANYGYTF. The CDR3 DNA reads TGTGCCAGCAGTCCCAGGGACAGGGGGCACGCTAACTATGGCTACACCTTC.

This clonotype ranks as medium-sized. This chain connects TRBV6-1 to TRBJ1-2, with D possibly matching TRBD1 (6 bases). The ends were cut back, 2 bases at V and 6 bases at J, with 13 bases in the middle. The CDR3 covers 14 residues. Germline values: CDR1 MNHNS, CDR2 SASEGT. In nucleotides, the CDR3 is TGTGCCAGCAGTGAATATACAGGGTTAGATGGCTACACCTTC. This translates into CASSEYTGLDGYTF.

In its sample, this clonotype was seen a few times. The chain carries TRBV6-6 and TRBJ2-5, with D possibly matching TRBD2 (7 bases). V lost 7 bases to trimming and J lost 5 bases, with 20 bases between them. Germline values: CDR1 MNHNY, CDR2 SVGAGI (reference sequence). This CDR3 has 15 amino acids. The CDR3 loop is CASTSEGGSGETQYF. In nucleotides, the CDR3 is TGTGCCAGCACTTCCGAGGGGGGTAGCGGGGAGACCCAGTACTTC.

This clonotype was found a few times. CDR3 coding DNA: TGTGCCAGCAGCTCTACGGGGTACAATGAGCAGTACTTC. Translation gives CASSSTGYNEQYF. This chain uses TRBV6-5 with TRBJ2-5, with a possible D match to TRBD2 (5 bases). V was trimmed by 6 bases and J by 11 bases, leaving 19 bases between them. CDR1 and CDR2 from the germline V gene are MNHEY and SVGAGI. The CDR3 contains 13 residues.

For the CDR3, the DNA is TGTGCCAGCGAACCCAGGACCCTAACCTACGAGCAGTACTTC. It translates to CASEPRTLTYEQYF. The chain employs TRBV6-5 and TRBJ2-7, with D hard to call. The CDR3 runs 14 residues. The germline V gene encodes CDR1 MNHEY and CDR2 SVGAGI. Deletions cut 8 bases from V and 2 bases from J, with 16 bases between.

The chain joins TRBV11-2 to TRBJ2-4; D uncertain. V dropped 5 bases and J dropped 13 bases, with 15 bases sitting between them. The germline V gene has CDR1 SGHAT and CDR2 FQNNGV. This CDR3 has 12 residues. The CDR3 nucleotides are TGTGCCAGCAGCCCCAGGCACAATGAGCAGTACTTC. Translation gives CASSPRHNEQYF.

This clonotype was recorded once. The rearrangement uses TRBV6-1 and TRBJ2-3; D is ambiguous. Germline CDR1 reads MNHNS; CDR2 reads SASEGT. V lost 5 bases to trimming and J lost 0 bases, with 9 bases between them. This CDR3 contains 14 residues. Written as DNA, the CDR3 is TGTGCCAGCAGTAAAAGGGCTAGCACAGATACGCAGTATTTT. Residues: CASSKRASTDTQYF.

This clonotype has a handful of counts. Written as DNA, the CDR3 is TGTGCCAGCAGTGAATGGCGCGTTGACAGACCAAAAGAGACCCAGTACTTC. Protein: CASSEWRVDRPKETQYF. This chain uses TRBV25-1 with TRBJ2-5; possible D gene TRBD1, 5 bases. CDR1 is MGHDK, CDR2 SYGVNS, per germline. The CDR3 is 17 residues long. V lost 1 base to trimming and J lost 3 bases, with 18 bases between them.

A word on this clonotype: The junction does not match germline at one end; this may be a read error. This sequence joins TRBV6-2 or TRBV6-3 and TRBJ2-1; the D is unclear. The J call may be wrong; the DNA end is better matched by TRBJ2-7. Germline V gives CDR1 MNHEY, CDR2 SVGEGT. The CDR3 is 17 amino acids. Written as DNA, the CDR3 is TGTGTCAGCAGTTACTCGACACAGACTCAAATCCTGGCCGAGCAGTACTTC. Amino acids: CVSSYSTQTQILAEQYF.

V usage is TRBV7-2 and J usage is TRBJ2-1; the D gene is possibly TRBD1 (6 bases). The germline V and J ends were trimmed by 4 bases and 10 bases, with 23 bases remaining between them. Looked up from germline, CDR1 is SGHTA and CDR2 is FQGNSA. The CDR3 runs to 16 residues. CDR3 sequence: CASSSGAPGAGYEQFF. The DNA for the CDR3 is TGTGCCAGCAGCTCAGGGGCCCCAGGGGCGGGCTACGAGCAGTTCTTC.

This clonotype was counted only a few times. The chain couples TRBV6-1 to TRBJ2-5; the D gene is possibly TRBD2 (6 bases). Germline CDR1 reads MNHNS; CDR2 reads SASEGT. The CDR3 has 15 residues. Between the trimmed V and J ends, which lost 1 base and 4 bases, there was a span of 13 bases. The CDR3 here is CASSEGGGGPETQYF. In nucleotides, the CDR3 is TGTGCCAGCAGTGAAGGTGGAGGAGGGCCAGAGACCCAGTACTTC.

The V call is TRBV6-2 or TRBV6-3, the J call TRBJ1-5, with TRBD1 matching over 7 bases. CDR1 MNHEY and CDR2 SVGEGT come from the germline V gene. The CDR3 has 14 amino acids. J gave up 9 bases and V 7 bases, and 12 bases lay outside the gene matches. The DNA for the CDR3 is TGTGCCAGCAAACCGGGACAGTTGACTTCGCCCCAGCATTTT. Encoded protein: CASKPGQLTSPQHF.

This chain uses TRBV6-8 with TRBJ2-1; D remains unclear. Germline lookup yields CDR1 MNHGY and CDR2 SAAAGT. There are 13 residues in the CDR3. V lost 0 bases, J lost 3 bases, and 3 bases lay in between. CDR3 DNA: TGTGCCAGCAGTTACTCGCTCTACAATGAGCAGTTCTTC. Amino acids: CASSYSLYNEQFF.

The chain employs TRBV6-1 and TRBJ2-5; tentatively, D is TRBD1 or TRBD2 (5 bases each). From germline, CDR1 is MNHNS and CDR2 SASEGT. The CDR3 is made up of 13 amino acids. V lost 7 bases and J 5 bases, leaving 14 bases between the germline ends. CDR3 loop: CASTRTGRETQYF. The CDR3 nucleotides are TGTGCCAGCACTCGGACGGGGCGGGAGACCCAGTACTTC.

There are many counts of this clonotype. V usage is TRBV6-1 and J usage is TRBJ2-1; TRBD1 might be the D (5 bases). CDR1 MNHNS and CDR2 SASEGT come from the germline V gene. This CDR3 is 12 amino acids long. V shed 6 bases and J shed 9 bases, with 12 bases lying between them. CDR3 residues: CASRDSSREQFF. CDR3 DNA sequence: TGTGCCAGCAGAGACAGTTCCCGTGAGCAGTTCTTC.

This rearrangement joins TRBV6-8 to TRBJ2-5; 7 bases map to TRBD2. The closer fit of TRBJ2-7 to the DNA end suggests the J call may be wrong. Germline values: CDR1 MNHGY, CDR2 SAAAGT. This CDR3 is 17 amino acids long. The CDR3 region is CASRSHTGGMDSYEQYF. The CDR3 DNA follows: TGTGCCAGCAGATCACACACGGGAGGTATGGACTCCTACGAGCAGTACTTC.

The chain carries TRBV10-2 and TRBJ1-4; 8 bases match TRBD1. The germline V gene encodes CDR1 WSHSY and CDR2 SAAADI. CDR3 size: 17 residues. Trimming removed 6 bases from V and 0 bases from J; junction bases left unmatched: 9. This CDR3 is CASRGGTGLTTNEKLFF. CDR3 nucleotides: TGCGCCAGCAGGGGGGGGACAGGACTTACAACTAATGAAAAACTGTTTTTT.

CDR3 in amino acids: CASSVTEDSTDTQYF. CDR3 nucleotides: TGTGCCAGCAGCGTGACGGAGGATAGCACAGATACGCAGTATTTT. This chain joins TRBV7-4 and TRBJ2-3, with D possibly matching TRBD2 (5 bases). The CDR3 totals 15 residues. In germline, CDR1 is SGHVT, CDR2 SQSDAQ. Trimming pared 5 bases from V and 0 bases from J, leaving 12 bases between.

This clonotype was detected a few times. The chain joins TRBV10-1 to TRBJ2-3; D may be TRBD1 (6 bases). Germline V gene data show CDR1 as WNHNN and CDR2 as SYGVQD (reference sequence). The CDR3 consists of 13 residues. V was clipped by 5 bases and J by 6 bases, with 12 bases between them. The DNA of the CDR3 is TGCGCCAGCAGTAAACAGGGCTGGGATACGCAGTATTTT. Protein sequence: CASSKQGWDTQYF.

V and J are TRBV6-2 or TRBV6-3 and TRBJ2-3; D may be TRBD1 (6 bases). CDR1 and CDR2 from the germline V gene are MNHEY and SVGEGT. CDR3 length equals 17 residues. Trimming stripped 0 bases from V and 2 bases from J, with 15 bases between. Here the CDR3 reads CASSYSTYRVPTDTQYF. The CDR3 region has the DNA TGTGCCAGCAGTTACTCGACCTACAGGGTCCCCACAGATACGCAGTATTTT.

The chain is built from TRBV12-3 or TRBV12-4 and TRBJ2-1; D unresolved. The end of the DNA aligns better with TRBJ2-7, so the J call may be wrong. This CDR3 region has 14 residues. CDR3 coding DNA: TGTGCCAGCAGTGATACTCCTACTACCTACGAGCAGTACTTC. Translated, it gives CASSDTPTTYEQYF.

The rearrangement uses TRBV6-2 or TRBV6-3 and TRBJ2-5, with D perhaps TRBD2 (6 bases). Germline V gene data show CDR1 as MNHEY and CDR2 as SVGEGT. Trimming took 2 bases from V and 2 from J, leaving 12 bases between them. CDR3 length: 15 residues. CDR3 bases: TGTGCCAGCAGTTACGGGGGGACTGTACAAGAGACCCAGTACTTC. Protein product: CASSYGGTVQETQYF.

Of note for this clonotype: The junction departs from germline at one end; a sequencing error may be responsible. The rearrangement links TRBV6-1 to TRBJ2-3; 16 bases align to TRBD2. CDR3 size: 15 residues. Germline V gene data show CDR1 as MNHNS and CDR2 as SASEGT. The CDR3 sequence is CARSGTSGGADTQYF. CDR3 nucleotide sequence: TGTGCCAGAAGTGGGACTAGCGGGGGGGCAGATACGCAGTATTTT.